The rows below give T cell receptor beta chains drawn from one sample of a study of blood T cell repertoires in COVID-19. Clones were sequenced by immunoSEQ multiplex PCR, and TCRdb holds only the in-frame ones, with some missing. The data contain around 59,000 clones, around four fifths of them singletons. Sequenced material: peripheral blood. These receptors were collected from a man older than 75 with acute or convalescent COVID-19. Each CDR3 is given with its conserved first and last residue. Each record gives: J gene, V gene, clone size, D gene, CDR3 DNA, CDR3 protein. D genes are given only for firm matches. Expanded clones get a size class; other rows say once, few or many, or leave the size out.

j_call: TRBJ1-2
v_call: TRBV6-5
clone_size: -
d_call: TRBD1
cdr3_nt: TGTGCCAGCAGTTACGGACAGGGGGCGGTTGACTATGGCTACACCTTC
cdr3_aa: CASSYGQGAVDYGYTF

j_call: TRBJ2-1
v_call: TRBV2
clone_size: many
d_call: -
cdr3_nt: TGTGCCAGCAGTGAGTGGAGGAACAATGAGCAGTTCTTC
cdr3_aa: CASSEWRNNEQFF

j_call: TRBJ2-4
v_call: TRBV7-8
clone_size: -
d_call: TRBD2
cdr3_nt: TGTGCCAGCAGCTTAGCACTAGCGGGGGGGCCCCCGGCCAAAAACATTCAGTACTTC
cdr3_aa: CASSLALAGGPPAKNIQYF

j_call: TRBJ2-7
v_call: TRBV11-2
clone_size: -
d_call: TRBD2
cdr3_nt: TGTGCCAGCAGCTTAGGGGCTAGCGGGATCCACGAGCAGTACTTC
cdr3_aa: CASSLGASGIHEQYF

j_call: TRBJ2-4
v_call: TRBV2
clone_size: -
d_call: TRBD2
cdr3_nt: TGTGCCAGCAGCAGGACTAGCGGGAGGGTCGGTAGAAACATTCAGTACTTC
cdr3_aa: CASSRTSGRVGRNIQYF

j_call: TRBJ2-7
v_call: TRBV5-6
clone_size: -
d_call: TRBD2
cdr3_nt: TGTGCCAGCAGCTTGGCTCTAGCGGACGCCTACGAGCAGTACTTC
cdr3_aa: CASSLALADAYEQYF

j_call: TRBJ1-2
v_call: TRBV5-6
clone_size: few
d_call: -
cdr3_nt: TGTGCCAGCACCAATTGGGGGCTCCCTAACTATGGCTACACCTTC
cdr3_aa: CASTNWGLPNYGYTF

j_call: TRBJ1-1
v_call: TRBV11-3
clone_size: -
d_call: TRBD1
cdr3_nt: TGTGCCAGCAGCTTAAGGGACAGAGAAGCTTTCTTT
cdr3_aa: CASSLRDREAFF

j_call: TRBJ2-2
v_call: TRBV6-5
clone_size: -
d_call: -
cdr3_nt: TGTGCCAGCAGTTACGGTGCAGACAGACCGACCGGGGAGCTGTTTTTT
cdr3_aa: CASSYGADRPTGELFF

j_call: TRBJ2-7
v_call: TRBV28
clone_size: -
d_call: -
cdr3_nt: TGTGCCAGCAGTCAGAGGGTCTACGAGCAGTACTTC
cdr3_aa: CASSQRVYEQYF

j_call: TRBJ2-1
v_call: TRBV2
clone_size: -
d_call: -
cdr3_nt: TGTGCCAGCAGTGAAGGGGTGCAGGGCAGTGCTACTCAAAATGAGCAGTTCTTC
cdr3_aa: CASSEGVQGSATQNEQFF

j_call: TRBJ1-1
v_call: TRBV5-6
clone_size: -
d_call: -
cdr3_nt: TGTGCCAGCAGCTTCGGGTCGGCATCGAACACTGAAGCTTTCTTT
cdr3_aa: CASSFGSASNTEAFF

j_call: TRBJ1-1
v_call: TRBV2
clone_size: -
d_call: -
cdr3_nt: TGTGCCAGCAGTGAGGAGCCTAACACTGAAGCTTTCTTT
cdr3_aa: CASSEEPNTEAFF

j_call: TRBJ2-3
v_call: TRBV19
clone_size: -
d_call: -
cdr3_nt: TGTGCCAGTAGAAATCTCTGGCAGACAGATACGCAGTATTTT
cdr3_aa: CASRNLWQTDTQYF

j_call: TRBJ2-7
v_call: TRBV5-1
clone_size: -
d_call: TRBD2
cdr3_nt: TGCGCCAGCAGCTTGGGGCTAGCGGCCGGTTACGAGCAGTACTTC
cdr3_aa: CASSLGLAAGYEQYF

j_call: TRBJ1-5
v_call: TRBV2
clone_size: -
d_call: TRBD1
cdr3_nt: TGTGCCAGCAGTGAACAGGGGGCTAATCAGCCCCAGCATTTT
cdr3_aa: CASSEQGANQPQHF

j_call: TRBJ2-1
v_call: TRBV5-6
clone_size: -
d_call: -
cdr3_nt: TGTGCCAGCAGCTTGGCCAAGAACAGGCCCGAATTCCCTTACAATGAGCAGTTCTTC
cdr3_aa: CASSLAKNRPEFPYNEQFF

j_call: TRBJ1-2
v_call: TRBV5-5
clone_size: -
d_call: -
cdr3_nt: TGTGCCAGCAGGATCTATGCGGGCGACTATGGCTACACCTTC
cdr3_aa: CASRIYAGDYGYTF

j_call: TRBJ2-7
v_call: TRBV24-1
clone_size: -
d_call: TRBD1
cdr3_nt: TGTGCCACCAGTGATCGATCAGGGGGCTCAAGAGTCGAGCAGTACTTC
cdr3_aa: CATSDRSGGSRVEQYF

j_call: TRBJ1-2
v_call: TRBV29-1
clone_size: -
d_call: TRBD1
cdr3_nt: TGCAGCGTGCTGACAGGGGAGGGCTATGGCTACACCTTC
cdr3_aa: CSVLTGEGYGYTF

j_call: TRBJ2-3
v_call: TRBV24-1
clone_size: few
d_call: -
cdr3_nt: TGTGCCACCAGTGAGACCGGACTAGGAGGGGGAGATACGCAGTATTTT
cdr3_aa: CATSETGLGGGDTQYF

j_call: TRBJ2-2
v_call: TRBV24-1
clone_size: -
d_call: TRBD1
cdr3_nt: TGTGCCACCAGTGACCAGGGACAGGGCGGGAACACCGGGGAGCTGTTTTTT
cdr3_aa: CATSDQGQGGNTGELFF

j_call: TRBJ1-6
v_call: TRBV9
clone_size: -
d_call: -
cdr3_nt: TGTGCCAGCAGCCGGACCGGGCCCGGGGAGGGTTCACCCCTCCACTTT
cdr3_aa: CASSRTGPGEGSPLHF

j_call: TRBJ2-7
v_call: TRBV15
clone_size: -
d_call: -
cdr3_nt: TGTGCCACCAGCAGAGATGAGGCGGGATCCTACGAGCAGTACTTC
cdr3_aa: CATSRDEAGSYEQYF

j_call: TRBJ2-7
v_call: TRBV10-3
clone_size: -
d_call: -
cdr3_nt: TGTGCCACAAGACAGACCAGCTCCTACGAGCAGTACTTC
cdr3_aa: CATRQTSSYEQYF

j_call: TRBJ1-1
v_call: TRBV10-3
clone_size: -
d_call: -
cdr3_nt: TGTGCCACGCGGGGGGGCAGGGCGAACACTGAAGCTTTCTTT
cdr3_aa: CATRGGRANTEAFF

j_call: TRBJ2-2
v_call: TRBV11-2
clone_size: -
d_call: -
cdr3_nt: TGTGCCAGCAGCTTAGCTGGAGATACCGGGGAGCTGTTTTTT
cdr3_aa: CASSLAGDTGELFF